The TCR beta chain described here comes from a study of CD4 T cells in relation to SARS-CoV-2 and coronaviruses. About the study: The restricting HLA molecule for shared crossreactive spike epitopes was mapped.

On this clone itself: No antigen is known for it.

The unexposed donors gave CD4+ T cells in about 2010-2019, prior to COVID-19. Uncultured naive and memory CD4+ T cells supplied DNA for deep TCR-beta sequencing. Libraries were prepared by immunoSEQ multiplex PCR; TCRdb keeps only in-frame clonotypes and omits some of them. This table has tens of thousands of clones, about 92% appearing once. Study-wide points: No crossreactivity against non-spike viral proteins was tested here. SARS-CoV-2-driven expansion was significantly weaker in crossreactive than monoreactive clones.

The receptor's source is a human donor in good health. Input material: naive CD4+ T cells from PBMCs. Subset described: naive CD4+ T cells isolated by negative enrichment.

CDR3 loop: CASSESRTGGQPQHF. The CDR3 DNA is TGTGCCAGCAGTGAATCGAGGACAGGGGGACAGCCCCAGCATTTT. The chain is built from TRBV2 and TRBJ1-5; the match to TRBD1 covers 10 bases. This CDR3 region has 15 residues. V trimming: 2 bases; J trimming: 7 bases; junction bases outside the gene matches: 5. CDR1 SNHLY and CDR2 FYNNEI come from the germline V gene. Complete variable domain (other parts from reference TRBV2 and TRBJ1-5): EPEVTQTPSHQVTQMGQEVILRCVPISNHLYFYWYRQILGQKVEFLVSFYNNEISEKSEIFDDQFSVERPDGSNFTLKIRSTKLEDSAMYFCASSESRTGGQPQHFGDGTRLSIL.